The source of this T cell receptor (beta chain) is a study of blood T cell repertoires in COVID-19. Here immunoSEQ multiplex PCR was the method, and the copy in TCRdb shows in-frame clones only, minus some. The sample includes approximately 180,000 clones, approximately 85% of them seen just once. This CDR3 comprises 13 residues. The V gene's germline CDR1 is SGHNT and CDR2 YYREEE (reference sequence). J was trimmed by 6 bases and V by 1 base; bases with no gene match: 4. Participants' own reports of clinical history determined their cohort assignment. In its sample, this clone was seen a few times. This sequence joins TRBV5-4 and TRBJ2-7; 7 bases line up with TRBD1. Material for sequencing was PBMCs or T cells enriched from blood (not recorded which). The sequence derives from a man aged 35 to 55 who had recovered from COVID-19. The CDR3 DNA reads TGTGCCAGCAGCTTGACAGGGGCGGTCGAGCAGTACTTC. It translates to CASSLTGAVEQYF.